Listed below are T cell receptor beta chains from one sample, sequenced in a study of early T cells in non-severe SARS-CoV-2 infection. TCRdb fed the 5' RACE reads into MiXCR, producing one record per CDR3 protein. The sample lists about 90,000 distinct CDR3 sequences; around 12% were seen once. This sample comprised whole blood, obtained at baseline. The origin of the receptors is an adult who was a healthcare worker with PCR-confirmed SARS-CoV-2 infection or an uninfected control (not recorded which). Both conserved end residues are part of each CDR3. Fields, in order: CDR3 protein, CDR3 length, V gene.

CASNFGTPSSYEQYF | 15 | TRBV12-3/TRBV12-4
CASSSKGGASEAFF | 14 | TRBV7-3
CASSFNFYEQYF | 12 | TRBV9
CATGPGFSPLHF | 12 | TRBV6-2/TRBV6-3
CSVVSGGYEQYF | 12 | TRBV29-1
CASSLTGDEQYF | 12 | TRBV11-2
CASSPDRGRPYGYTF | 15 | TRBV10-2
CASRTSGGAQFF | 12 | TRBV28
CAWSRGETQYF | 11 | TRBV30
CASSLTGGSNQPQHF | 15 | TRBV12-3/TRBV12-4
CSVARGYGYTF | 11 | TRBV29-1
CWEGKMNTEAFF | 12 | TRBV7-9
CASSYSISPGQRQETQYF | 18 | TRBV6-2/TRBV6-3
CASKGGPGETQYF | 13 | TRBV7-3
CASRTDREQFF | 11 | TRBV7-3
CASTLGQGASTEAFF | 15 | TRBV9
CASSLGLGELFF | 12 | TRBV7-8
CASSPSSLNEKLFF | 14 | TRBV18
CASSRGAQYF | 10 | TRBV28
CAWSVTGRGNTEAFF | 15 | TRBV30
CATSRGPGDNQPQHF | 15 | TRBV15
CASSPGLAGDKGSYEQYF | 18 | TRBV27
CSARGSSGASTDTQYF | 16 | TRBV20-1
CSGTGGTYEQYF | 12 | TRBV20-1
CSAEVGGEQYF | 11 | TRBV20-1
CAISRSGTAEAFF | 13 | TRBV10-3
CSARAWEPLSGFSYNEQFF | 19 | TRBV20-1
CASSPTLTGPIQAFF | 15 | TRBV5-1
CASSDVGGLSNEQFF | 15 | TRBV9
CASSSRRQPNTQYF | 14 | TRBV18
CASSSEGLNTEAFF | 14 | TRBV5-1
CAISQNTEAFF | 11 | TRBV10-3
CASSTDREDNEQFF | 14 | TRBV21-1
CSARPRGVVNYEQYF | 15 | TRBV20-1
CASSVRDSKNPGELFF | 16 | TRBV9
CSAHPNTEAFF | 11 | TRBV20-1
CASSEGGGREQYF | 13 | TRBV9
CSVEGRGRPAGELFF | 15 | TRBV29-1
CAWIDATNEKLFF | 13 | TRBV30
CASSHMSADGLFF | 13 | TRBV11-3
CASKRGDKPNQETQYF | 16 | TRBV11-2
CASSPGGQTADTQYF | 15 | TRBV5-6
CASSRLRDTEAFF | 13 | TRBV18
CASSLGTGASNQPQHF | 16 | TRBV7-9
CSAPPSGVYEQYF | 13 | TRBV20-1
CASSLVGEHGYTF | 13 | TRBV28
CASSTSRQGTYEQYF | 15 | TRBV6-5
CASSRGPGGGETQYF | 15 | TRBV4-1